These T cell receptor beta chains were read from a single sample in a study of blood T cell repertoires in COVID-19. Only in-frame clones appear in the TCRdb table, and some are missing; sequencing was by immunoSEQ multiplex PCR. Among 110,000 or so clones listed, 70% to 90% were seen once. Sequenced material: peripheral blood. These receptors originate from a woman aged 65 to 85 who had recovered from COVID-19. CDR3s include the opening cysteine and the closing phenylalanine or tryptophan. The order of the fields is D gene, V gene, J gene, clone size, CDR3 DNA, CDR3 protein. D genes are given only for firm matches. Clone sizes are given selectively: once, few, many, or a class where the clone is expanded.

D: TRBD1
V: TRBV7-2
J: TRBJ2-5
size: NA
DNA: TGTGCCAGCAGCGAACTACAGGGGCCCCAAGAGACCCAGTACTTC
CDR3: CASSELQGPQETQYF

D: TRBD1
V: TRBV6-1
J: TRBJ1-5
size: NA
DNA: TGTGCCAGCAGGCTACAGGGGCCTTATCAGCCCCAGCATTTT
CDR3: CASRLQGPYQPQHF

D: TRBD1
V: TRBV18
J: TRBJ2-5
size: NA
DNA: TGTGCCAGCTCTTCCGGGACAGGGGTTCGGGAGACCCAGTACTTC
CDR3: CASSSGTGVRETQYF

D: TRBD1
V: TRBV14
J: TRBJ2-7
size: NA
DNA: TGTGCCAGCAGCCCTCAAACAGGGGCATACGAGCAGTACTTC
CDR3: CASSPQTGAYEQYF

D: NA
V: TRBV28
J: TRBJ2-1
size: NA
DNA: TGTGCCAGCAGTTTGAGGGCCCACGGGGGTGAGCAGTTCTTC
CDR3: CASSLRAHGGEQFF

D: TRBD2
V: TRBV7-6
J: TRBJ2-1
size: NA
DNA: TGTGCCAGCAGCTTAGCCCTAGCGGGGGCCTACAATGAGCAGTTCTTC
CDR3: CASSLALAGAYNEQFF

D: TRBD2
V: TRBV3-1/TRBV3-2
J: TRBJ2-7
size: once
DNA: TGTGCCAGCAGCCACCGGACTAGCGGGAGTTACGAGCAGTACTTC
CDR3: CASSHRTSGSYEQYF

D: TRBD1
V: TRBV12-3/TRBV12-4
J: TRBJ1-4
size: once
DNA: TGTGCCAGCAGTATCCACAGGGGTACGGAACTGTTTTTT
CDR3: CASSIHRGTELFF

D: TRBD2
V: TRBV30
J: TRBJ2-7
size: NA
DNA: TGTGCCTGGGGACTAGCGGGGGCAGGCGGGCAGTACTTC
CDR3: CAWGLAGAGGQYF

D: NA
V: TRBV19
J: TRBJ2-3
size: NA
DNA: TGTGCCAGTAGTATTCGCCTACCCACAGATACGCAGTATTTT
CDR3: CASSIRLPTDTQYF

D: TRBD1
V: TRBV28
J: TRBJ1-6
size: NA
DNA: TGTGCCAGCACCAACAGGGGGCGGAATTCACCCCTCCACTTT
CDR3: CASTNRGRNSPLHF

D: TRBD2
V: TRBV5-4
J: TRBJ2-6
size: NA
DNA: TGTGCCAGCAGCCTTCCTAAGCGGGGCCCAACCTCTGGGGCCAACGTCCTGACTTTC
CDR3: CASSLPKRGPTSGANVLTF

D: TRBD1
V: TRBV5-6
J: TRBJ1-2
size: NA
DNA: TGTGCCAGCACAGTGGGACAGGGGGTCTACTATGGCTACACCTTC
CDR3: CASTVGQGVYYGYTF

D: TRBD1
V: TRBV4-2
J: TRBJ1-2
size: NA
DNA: TGTGCCAGCAGCCAAGGACGGGACAGCGGCTATGGCTACACCTTC
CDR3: CASSQGRDSGYGYTF

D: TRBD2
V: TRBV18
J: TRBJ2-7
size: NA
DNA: TGTGCCAGCTCAGTAGCGGGAGGGCCGGGGGAGCAGTACTTC
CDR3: CASSVAGGPGEQYF

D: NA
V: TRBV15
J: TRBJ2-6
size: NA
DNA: TGTGCCACCAGCAGAGATCAGTACTCTGGGGCCAACGTCCTGACTTTC
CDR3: CATSRDQYSGANVLTF

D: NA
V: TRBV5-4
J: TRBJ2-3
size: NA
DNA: TGTGCCAGCACCCTACGGGAGTGGGGCACAGATACGCAGTATTTT
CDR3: CASTLREWGTDTQYF

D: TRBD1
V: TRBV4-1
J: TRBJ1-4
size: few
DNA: TGCGCCAGCAGCCAAGACTGGACAGGGGAAGCTGAAAAACTGTTTTTT
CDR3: CASSQDWTGEAEKLFF

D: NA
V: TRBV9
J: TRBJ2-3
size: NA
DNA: TGTGCCAGCAGCCAGAGGGGGAGTCCCGCAGATACGCAGTATTTT
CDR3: CASSQRGSPADTQYF

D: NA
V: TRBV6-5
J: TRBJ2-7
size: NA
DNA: TGTGCCAGCACAGGGTTTACCTACGAGCAGTACTTC
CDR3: CASTGFTYEQYF

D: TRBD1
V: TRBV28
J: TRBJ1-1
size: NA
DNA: TGTGCCAGCAGTCTCGGACAGGGTGAAGCTTTCTTT
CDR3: CASSLGQGEAFF

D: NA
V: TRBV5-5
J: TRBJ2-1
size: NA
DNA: TGTGCCAGCAGCTTCCTCAGGGAGGATTTCTTC
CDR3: CASSFLREDFF

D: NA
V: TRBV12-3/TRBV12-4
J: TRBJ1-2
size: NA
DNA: TGTGCCAGCAGCCCCCGGACAGAGGGTGGCTACACCTTC
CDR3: CASSPRTEGGYTF

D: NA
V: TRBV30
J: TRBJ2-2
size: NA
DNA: TGTGCCTGGATCCCCGGACTGAACACCGGGGAGCTGTTTTTT
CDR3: CAWIPGLNTGELFF

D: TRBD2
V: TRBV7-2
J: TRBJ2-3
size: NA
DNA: TGTGCCAGCAGCTTCCTAGCGGACACTAGCACAGATACGCAGTATTTT
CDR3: CASSFLADTSTDTQYF

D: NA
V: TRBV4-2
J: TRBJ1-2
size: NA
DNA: TGTGCCAGCAGCCAAGAACCCCAGGAAAGGTATGGCTACACCTTC
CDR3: CASSQEPQERYGYTF

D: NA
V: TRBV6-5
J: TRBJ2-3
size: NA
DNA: TGTGCCAGCAGACTGACTACATCTAGCACAGATACGCAGTATTTT
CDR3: CASRLTTSSTDTQYF

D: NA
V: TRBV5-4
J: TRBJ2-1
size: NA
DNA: TGTGCCAGCAGCCGGGAGAACAATGAGCAGTTCTTC
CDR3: CASSRENNEQFF

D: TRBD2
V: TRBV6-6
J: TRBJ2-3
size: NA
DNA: TGTGCCAGCAGTTACGGGAGCGGGGGAGCAGATACGCAGTATTTT
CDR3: CASSYGSGGADTQYF

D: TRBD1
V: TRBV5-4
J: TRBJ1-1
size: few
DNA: TGTGCCAGCAGCCAGAGACAGGGGCTATGGGGCCACGAAGCTTTCTTT
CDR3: CASSQRQGLWGHEAFF

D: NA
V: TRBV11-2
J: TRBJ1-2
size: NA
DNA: TGTGCCAGCAGCTTTGGGGGCGGGGGAAGGGATGGCTACACCTTC
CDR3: CASSFGGGGRDGYTF

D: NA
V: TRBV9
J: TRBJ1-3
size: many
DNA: TGTGCCAGCAGCGTAGCGACGGGAAATGGAAACACCATATATTTT
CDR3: CASSVATGNGNTIYF

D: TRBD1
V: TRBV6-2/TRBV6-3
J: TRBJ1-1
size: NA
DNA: TGTGCCAGCAGTTACGGCCTCAGGGGGCGCGACACTGAAGCTTTCTTT
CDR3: CASSYGLRGRDTEAFF

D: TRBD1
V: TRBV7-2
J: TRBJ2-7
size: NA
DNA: TGTGCCAGCAGACGGGACAGGGTGATCAACGAGCAGTACTTC
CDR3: CASRRDRVINEQYF

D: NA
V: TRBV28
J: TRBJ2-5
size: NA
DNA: TGTGCCAGCAGTTTGGAGGAGACCCAGTACTTC
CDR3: CASSLEETQYF

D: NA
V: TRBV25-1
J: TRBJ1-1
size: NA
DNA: TGTGCCAGCAGTGAAGCCCGTTCCGGGAACACTGAAGCTTTCTTT
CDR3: CASSEARSGNTEAFF

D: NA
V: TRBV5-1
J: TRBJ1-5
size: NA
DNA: TGCGCCAGCAGCAGGGGGAGCGGTCAGCCCCAGCATTTT
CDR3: CASSRGSGQPQHF

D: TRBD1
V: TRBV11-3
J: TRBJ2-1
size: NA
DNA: TGTGCCAGCAGTCAGGGGACAGGGCTTTACAATGAGCAGTTCTTC
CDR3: CASSQGTGLYNEQFF

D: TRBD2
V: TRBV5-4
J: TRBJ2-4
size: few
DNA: TGTGCCAGCAGCGAGGGGCGGGGGGGCGAAAACATTCAGTACTTC
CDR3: CASSEGRGGENIQYF

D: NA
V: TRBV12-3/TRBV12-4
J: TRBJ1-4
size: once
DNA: TGTGCCAGCACCCGGGGGGGGGAAAAACTGTTTTTT
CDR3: CASTRGGEKLFF

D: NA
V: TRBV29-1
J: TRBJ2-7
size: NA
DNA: TGCAGCGTTCAGCCCCACGGGGGCTCCTACGAGCAGTACTTC
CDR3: CSVQPHGGSYEQYF

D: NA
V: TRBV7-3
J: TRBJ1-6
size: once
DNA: TGTGCCAGCAGCTTTGAGACAGAGACCCTGAGCTCCTATAATTCACCCCTCCACTTT
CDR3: CASSFETETLSSYNSPLHF

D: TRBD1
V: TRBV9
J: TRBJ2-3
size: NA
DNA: TGTGCCAGCAGCCCCACAGGGGGCGTTCGAGATACGCAGTATTTT
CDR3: CASSPTGGVRDTQYF

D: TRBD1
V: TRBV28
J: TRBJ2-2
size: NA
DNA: TGTGCCACCAAAACAGGGGGCGCGGGAACCGGGGAGCTGTTTTTT
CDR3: CATKTGGAGTGELFF

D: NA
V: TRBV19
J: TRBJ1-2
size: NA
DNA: TGTGCCAGCCTGGGGGGGGAAAACTATGGCTACACCTTC
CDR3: CASLGGENYGYTF

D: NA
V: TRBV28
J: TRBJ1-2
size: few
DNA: TGTGCCAGCAGCCCTACAGGGTATGGCTACACCTTC
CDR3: CASSPTGYGYTF

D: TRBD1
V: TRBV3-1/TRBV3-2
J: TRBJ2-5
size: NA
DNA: TGTGCCAGCAGCCAAGCACAGGGGACGGAGACCCAGTACTTC
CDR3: CASSQAQGTETQYF

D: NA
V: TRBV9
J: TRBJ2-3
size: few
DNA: TGTGCCAGCAGGGCCCCGGGACTGGGGTCGGATACGCAGTATTTT
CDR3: CASRAPGLGSDTQYF

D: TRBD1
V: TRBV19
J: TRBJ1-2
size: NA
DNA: TGTGCCAGTAGTGGCCGGGACAGCCTCTATGGCTACACCTTC
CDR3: CASSGRDSLYGYTF